The text below deals with one T cell receptor (beta chain). Germline V gene lookup returns CDR1 LNHDA and CDR2 SQIVND (reference sequence). The CDR3 consists of 18 residues. V lost 2 bases, J lost 0 bases, and 10 bases stayed unmatched. These data belong to a study of blood T cell repertoires in COVID-19. Methods used by the authors: Reference gene primer amplification in the assay estimated nucleated cell counts. Repertoires were generated with immunoSEQ multiplex PCR, while TCRdb's copy carries only in-frame clones and drops some. D and trimming were read from the DNA, whereas the V and J calls and clone size are those reported in that table. The sample consists of about 59,000 clones, roughly 79% of them appearing once.

The J gene is TRBJ2-3, the V gene TRBV19, with 8 bases lining up with TRBD2. The receptor comes from a woman of 80 years or more with active or convalescent COVID-19. Sample: peripheral blood. CDR3 protein: CASSISRRGASSTDTQYF. The CDR3 DNA reads as TGTGCCAGTAGTATATCTCGGCGGGGGGCCTCTAGCACAGATACGCAGTATTTT.